This T cell receptor (beta chain) was recorded in a study of cytomegalovirus exposure and HLA in healthy donors. In the study overall: An early data release held about 85 million unique TCRs from HLA-typed donors. Findings of the study overall: When a later analysis was performed, an Asian-associated ancestry cluster reportedly had fewer N-insertions than the approximately 680-donor mean. Researchers reported in a later analysis that a missense DCLRE1C variant was tied to TCR beta V- and J-gene trimming.

Trimming took 3 bases from V and 4 from J, leaving 14 bases between them. Germline-derived CDR1 and CDR2 are SGHNT and YYREEE (reference sequence). The CDR3 totals 14 residues. Only one count was recorded for this clone. Its antigen is unidentified. Use of 60 Vbeta and 13 Jbeta primers characterized the PCR. Clones were read by immunoSEQ multiplex PCR, and TCRdb kept only the in-frame ones, dropping some. The repertoire holds some 120,000 clones, with about 77% as singletons. V gene TRBV5-4 combines with J gene TRBJ2-7, with TRBD1 as a possible D gene (6 bases). The sample was PBMCs. This clonotype originated in a man in his fifties in good health and CMV-seronegative. The CDR3 spells CASSYGQRSYEQYF. The CDR3 coding sequence is TGTGCCAGCAGCTACGGACAGAGATCTTACGAGCAGTACTTC.